Sequencing of this TCR beta chain was carried out in a study of OX40 agonist ivuxolimab in advanced cancers. Repertoires were generated with immunoSEQ multiplex PCR, while TCRdb's copy carries only in-frame clones and drops some. The sample holds about 72,000 clones; 80% to 90% are singletons and the top ten take about 0.94%. The CDR3 covers 16 residues. V was clipped by 6 bases and J by 3 bases, with 18 bases between them. Germline-derived CDR1 and CDR2 are SNHLY and FYNNEI. This clone was recorded once. The receptor was derived from an adult with an advanced solid tumor such as melanoma, head and neck, liver or kidney cancer. Here the sequenced sample was CD4+ or CD8+ T cells sorted from blood, taken in a trial of the OX40 agonist ivuxolimab. The V call is TRBV2, the J call TRBJ1-5; tentative D call: TRBD1 (5 bases). CDR3 nucleotide sequence: TGTGCCAGCAGCTTTGGACATCCTCCCTCCAATCAGCCCCAGCATTTT. Translating gives CASSFGHPPSNQPQHF.